This T cell receptor (beta chain) was sequenced during a study of cytomegalovirus exposure and HLA in healthy donors. Overall study: Earlier findings included 100 million to 130 million unique TCR beta sequences obtained from roughly 200 million T cells. The study, taken as a whole, reports: Earlier analysis found most TCR beta V segments productive about 87% or about 30% of the time.

In this sample, this clone turned up once. Its antigen is as yet unknown. Researchers ran the PCR with 60 Vbeta and 13 Jbeta primers. Authors' processing steps: Later, an analysis found 80 million or so unique TCR beta chains, and about 10 million of these were shared. Clones were sequenced by immunoSEQ multiplex PCR, and TCRdb holds only the in-frame ones, with some missing. V and J calls and clone size are as listed in that table; D and trimming were resolved from the DNA. Of about 180,000 clones in the sample, roughly 79% were seen once. Germline V lookup: CDR1 SGHTA, CDR2 FQGNSA. This CDR3 has 17 residues. With 1 base clipped from V and 7 bases from J, the junction kept 15 bases outside the gene matches. Healthy people donating bone marrow made up the donors.

The chain joins TRBV7-2 to TRBJ1-2, with 7 bases that match TRBD1. Specimen: PBMCs. The TCR was taken from a young woman in good health and CMV-seropositive. CDR3 residues: CASSLVFSEGAPGGYTF. The CDR3 DNA sequence: TGTGCCAGCAGCTTAGTTTTTTCGGAGGGGGCACCTGGTGGCTACACCTTC.